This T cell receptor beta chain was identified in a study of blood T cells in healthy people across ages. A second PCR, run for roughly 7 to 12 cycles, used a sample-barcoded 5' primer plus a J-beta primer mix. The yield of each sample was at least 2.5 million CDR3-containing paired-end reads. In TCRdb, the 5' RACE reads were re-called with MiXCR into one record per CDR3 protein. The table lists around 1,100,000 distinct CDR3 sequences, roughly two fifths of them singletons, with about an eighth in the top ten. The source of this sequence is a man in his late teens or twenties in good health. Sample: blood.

The CDR3, as DNA: TGCGCCAGCAGCTTGGAAGACATCCAAGAGACCCAGTACTTC. It is translated as CASSLEDIQETQYF. This chain connects TRBV5-1 to TRBJ2-5; D unresolved. This CDR3 is 14 amino acids long. Germline CDR1 reads SGHRS; CDR2 reads YFSETQ. V dropped 0 bases and J dropped 1 base, with 7 bases sitting between them.